The 14 T cell receptor beta chains below come from one sample, sequenced in a study of shared clonotypes between healthy human individuals. This table comes from immunoSEQ multiplex PCR, and its TCRdb copy is limited to in-frame clones, with some not included. The top ten hold roughly 10% of the sample, which has 190,000 or so clones, approximately 61% seen once. The sequenced sample consisted of memory CD4+ T cells sorted from blood. Stated subset: CD45RA-negative fraction. These receptors were taken from a man aged 30-40 years in good health.

V is TRBV27 and J is TRBJ1-1, with unresolved D. Germline values: CDR1 MNHEY, CDR2 SMNVEV (reference sequence). The CDR3 loop spans 11 amino acids. V shed 5 bases and J shed 6 bases, with 7 bases lying between them. The CDR3 DNA is TGTGCCAGCAGTGGTTGGGCTGAAGCTTTCTTT. Translated: CASSGWAEAFF.

The rearrangement joins TRBV28 to TRBJ2-5, with 9 positions matching TRBD1. Trimming at V came to 2 bases and at J to 7 bases, leaving 5 bases not matched to a gene. The CDR3 is made up of 14 amino acids. Looked up from germline, CDR1 is MDHEN and CDR2 is SYDVKM. CDR3 region: CASSLGQGRGTQYF. The CDR3 coding sequence is TGTGCCAGCAGTTTAGGACAGGGGCGGGGGACCCAGTACTTC.

The J gene is TRBJ2-4, the V gene TRBV27, with 7 nucleotides matching TRBD1. CDR3 length: 15 residues. In germline, CDR1 is MNHEY, CDR2 SMNVEV (reference sequence). Trimming cost V 5 bases and J 6 bases; bases outside gene matches: 10. The CDR3, as DNA: TGTGCCAGCAGTCAGACCCCAGGGGGAAGAAACATTCAGTACTTC. Its translation: CASSQTPGGRNIQYF.

For the CDR3, the DNA is TGTGCCAGCAGCTTAGGCCAGTCGGCTGGCTACACCTTC. Amino acid sequence: CASSLGQSAGYTF. The chain uses TRBV13 and TRBJ1-2, with D unclear. V was shortened by 0 bases and J by 7 bases, with 9 bases between the two germline ends. The CDR3 runs 13 residues. Per the germline V gene, CDR1 is PRHDT and CDR2 is FYEKMQ (reference sequence).

The gene calls are TRBV7-1 and TRBJ2-7, with 8 nucleotides matching TRBD2. TRBV7-1 belongs to the ORF category, with a function that is uncertain. The CDR3 totals 14 residues. V gave up 5 bases and J gave up 5 bases; unmatched junction bases: 8. CDR3 in amino acids: CASSRGLAPHEQYF. CDR3 sequence (DNA): TGTGCCAGCAGCCGAGGACTAGCCCCCCACGAGCAGTACTTC.

The V and J genes are TRBV2 and TRBJ2-4; 14 nucleotides match TRBD2. The CDR3 sequence is 15 residues long. J gave up 10 bases and V 6 bases, and 8 bases lay outside the gene matches. Looked up from germline, CDR1 is SNHLY and CDR2 is FYNNEI. CDR3 loop: CASRRGLAGVGIQYF. For the CDR3, the DNA is TGTGCCAGCAGAAGGGGACTAGCGGGAGTTGGGATTCAGTACTTC.

This clone turned up a few times. The chain links TRBV7-9 to TRBJ2-3; D ambiguous. The CDR3 length is 13 residues. The germline V gene has CDR1 SEHNR and CDR2 FQNEAQ (reference sequence). Trimming took off 5 bases at V and 3 bases at J, with 9 bases between the two ends. This chain's CDR3 is CASSLDRTDTQYF. The CDR3 DNA reads as TGTGCCAGCAGCCTCGACCGGACAGATACGCAGTATTTT.

V gene TRBV10-3 combines with J gene TRBJ2-6; TRBD2 might be the D (6 bases). Trimming cost V 6 bases and J 2 bases, with 14 bases left between them. This CDR3 has 16 residues. Germline loops: CDR1 ENHRY, CDR2 SYGVKD. The CDR3 coding sequence is TGTGCCATCAGCCAAGTAGGAGGGGCTGGGGCCAACGTCCTGACTTTC. Its translation is CAISQVGGAGANVLTF.

The V call is TRBV11-3, the J call TRBJ2-2; 7 bases fit TRBD1. The CDR3 runs 15 residues. Trimming removed 2 bases from V and 6 bases from J; junction bases left unmatched: 6. Germline CDR1 is SGHNT and CDR2 is YENEEA. The CDR3 nucleotides read TGTGCCAGCAGCTTAACAGGGGTATCTGCCGGGGAGCTGTTTTTT. Its protein is CASSLTGVSAGELFF.

The chain employs TRBV14 and TRBJ1-1, with 8 bases matching TRBD1. This CDR3 has 14 residues. The germline V gene encodes CDR1 SGHDN and CDR2 FVKESK. V was pared by 8 bases and J by 3 bases, with 8 bases of the junction left unmatched. CDR3 sequence: CASFRTGRYTEAFF. The DNA of the CDR3 is TGTGCCAGCTTCCGGACAGGGAGGTACACTGAAGCTTTCTTT.

J is TRBJ2-1 and V is TRBV9; 9 positions match TRBD2. J gave up 8 bases and V 4 bases, and 10 bases lay outside the gene matches. CDR3 size: 15 residues. Germline lookup yields CDR1 SGDLS and CDR2 YYNGEE. The DNA for the CDR3 is TGTGCCAGCAGCCCCCGGATAGCGGGAGATCATGAGCAGTTCTTC. Translation gives CASSPRIAGDHEQFF.

This clone was counted many times. This sequence joins TRBV29-1 and TRBJ2-1; 8 bases line up with TRBD2. V lost 5 bases and J lost 4; bases outside the gene matches: 10. The CDR3 has 15 residues. Germline V gene sequence: CDR1 SQVTM, CDR2 ANQGSEA. CDR3 nucleotides: TGCAGCGTTCCCGTAAATAGCGGGGTTTACAATGAGCAGTTCTTC. Its protein product is CSVPVNSGVYNEQFF.

The chain combines TRBV5-6 with TRBJ1-3; TRBD1 agrees at 8 bases. The germline V gene encodes CDR1 SGHDT and CDR2 YYEEEE. This CDR3 has 15 amino acids. J lost 2 bases, V lost 4 bases, and 5 bases had no gene match. The CDR3 reads CASSPLDRAGNTIYF. As DNA, the CDR3 is TGTGCCAGCAGCCCTTTGGACAGGGCTGGAAACACCATATATTTT.

The J gene is TRBJ2-2, the V gene TRBV5-4; a possible D gene is TRBD1 (5 bases). The length of the CDR3 is 18 residues. The germline gives CDR1 SGHNT, CDR2 YYREEE (reference sequence). Trimming stripped 2 bases from V and 4 bases from J, with 21 bases between. The CDR3 nucleotides read TGTGCCAGCAGCTTATTCTCGGTAGGGGTTTTCTCCACCGGGGAGCTGTTTTTT. As protein: CASSLFSVGVFSTGELFF.